The next 26 T cell receptor beta chains were all read from a single sample in a study of cytomegalovirus exposure and HLA in healthy donors. The assay was immunoSEQ multiplex PCR, and TCRdb's table has in-frame clones only and misses some. Here the sample spans more than 200,000 clones, 90% being singletons. The sequenced sample was PBMCs. The source is a woman in her twenties or thirties in good health and CMV-seronegative.

The V and J genes are TRBV28 and TRBJ2-7; 8 bases match TRBD1. CDR3 length equals 17 residues. Germline lookup yields CDR1 MDHEN and CDR2 SYDVKM. V was clipped by 2 bases and J by 2 bases; unmatched bases: 11. The CDR3 DNA follows: TGTGCCAGCAGTTTACCACAGGGGGGAGCTCGCCCCTACGAGCAGTACTTC. Its translation is CASSLPQGGARPYEQYF.

Details on this clone: Other DNA sequences in the same sample also yield this CDR3. V gene TRBV27 combines with J gene TRBJ1-2, with 7 bases fitting TRBD1. CDR3 size: 13 residues. Per germline, CDR1 MNHEY and CDR2 SMNVEV (reference sequence). V shed 2 bases and J 4 bases; nucleotides not matched to a gene: 1. For the CDR3, the DNA is TGTGCCAGCAGTTTAGGGACAGCCTATGGCTACACCTTC. Encoded protein: CASSLGTAYGYTF.

This chain connects TRBV5-1 to TRBJ2-3; D gene uncertain. Trimming took off 6 bases at V and 0 bases at J, with 17 bases between the two ends. There are 16 residues in the CDR3. Germline V lookup: CDR1 SGHRS, CDR2 YFSETQ. CDR3 protein: CASISFGGFSTDTQYF. CDR3 nucleotide sequence: TGCGCCAGCATTTCCTTCGGCGGATTTAGCACAGATACGCAGTATTTT.

The chain couples TRBV5-1 to TRBJ2-6; no reliable D call. The length of the CDR3 is 18 residues. Looked up from germline, CDR1 is SGHRS and CDR2 is YFSETQ. The V end was cut by 0 bases, the J end by 0 bases, with 13 bases between. CDR3 loop: CASSLEGSGTSGANVLTF. Here the CDR3 DNA reads TGCGCCAGCAGCTTGGAGGGCAGTGGCACCTCTGGGGCCAACGTCCTGACTTTC.

The rearrangement links TRBV4-2 to TRBJ2-7; TRBD1 matches at 11 bases. The CDR3 sequence is 15 residues long. Germline values: CDR1 LGHNA, CDR2 YNFKEQ. Losses at the gene ends were 4 bases for V and 6 bases for J; bases not matched to a gene: 8. This chain's CDR3 is CASSRAGTGGFEQYF. The CDR3 bases are TGTGCCAGCAGCCGCGCCGGGACAGGGGGTTTCGAGCAGTACTTC.

As concerns this clone: Other DNA sequences in the same sample also yield this CDR3. This chain uses TRBV19 with TRBJ1-1; the D is unclear. CDR3 length equals 12 residues. Germline V lookup: CDR1 LNHDA, CDR2 SQIVND (reference sequence). V gave up 1 base and J gave up 5 bases, with 5 bases separating them. The chain's CDR3 is CASSIGSTEAFF. The CDR3 DNA is TGTGCCAGTAGTATAGGGAGTACTGAAGCTTTCTTT. Looking up the rest from reference TRBV19 and TRBJ1-1 gives the full variable domain: DGGITQSPKYLFRKEGQNVTLSCEQNLNHDAMYWYRQDPGQGLRLIYYSQIVNDFQKGDIAEGYSVSREKKESFPLTVTSAQKNPTAFYLCASSIGSTEAFFGQGTRLTVV.

V is TRBV6-4 and J is TRBJ2-3; D is unclear. V gave up 0 bases and J gave up 4 bases, with 8 bases separating them. This CDR3 region has 14 residues. Germline loops: CDR1 MRHNA, CDR2 SNTAGT. DNA for the CDR3: TGTGCCAGCAGTGACTCCGGGTTTGCAGATACGCAGTATTTT. It translates to CASSDSGFADTQYF.

The chain has TRBV1 and TRBJ2-5. TRBV1 is a recognized pseudogene. The CDR3 contains 19 residues. CDR3 sequence (DNA): TGCACCAGCAGCGCCAGGTGGGGGGCGGTCGGGGGAATACAAGAGACCCAGTACTTC. It is translated as CTSSARWGAVGGIQETQYF.

This chain links TRBV27 with TRBJ2-2; 8 bases align to TRBD2. The V gene's germline CDR1 is MNHEY and CDR2 SMNVEV (reference sequence). After removal of 2 bases from V and 5 bases from J, the junction contained 4 bases not matched to a gene. The CDR3 has 15 amino acids. Here the CDR3 DNA reads TGTGCCAGCAGTTTAGGGACTAGATTAACCGGGGAGCTGTTTTTT. Protein: CASSLGTRLTGELFF.

The chain links TRBV4-3 to TRBJ2-2; D is perhaps TRBD2 (6 bases). Germline V CDR1 and CDR2: LGHNA, YSLEER. With 0 bases removed from V and 6 bases from J, the gap between germline ends came to 11 bases. This CDR3 is 15 amino acids long. The CDR3 DNA is TGCGCCAGCAGCCAAGAAAAATGGGGGGCCGGGGAGCTGTTTTTT. Translation: CASSQEKWGAGELFF.

The chain recombines TRBV27 with TRBJ2-7, with D uncertain. Trimming left V 5 bases short and J 7 bases short, with 15 bases between. Germline V lookup: CDR1 MNHEY, CDR2 SMNVEV (reference sequence). The CDR3 contains 13 residues. CDR3 nucleotides: TGTGCCAGCAGTAGCCAACCATGGAAGGAGCAGTACTTC. It is translated as CASSSQPWKEQYF.

The gene calls are TRBV6-5 and TRBJ2-7; perhaps TRBD1 as D (5 bases). V was pared by 10 bases and J by 0 bases, with 16 bases between. From germline, CDR1 is MNHEY and CDR2 SVGAGI. This CDR3 is 14 amino acids long. The CDR3 spells CAIRSTESSYEQYF. The CDR3 coding sequence is TGTGCCATACGATCGACAGAGAGCTCCTACGAGCAGTACTTC.

This clone was counted a single time. The chain combines TRBV7-9 with TRBJ2-1; no firm D call. The CDR3 runs 15 residues. The V end lost 5 bases, the J end lost 3 bases, and 14 bases lay between the germline ends. In germline, CDR1 is SEHNR, CDR2 FQNEAQ (reference sequence). CDR3 DNA: TGTGCCAGCAGCGCAGTTGGTACCCTCTACAATGAGCAGTTCTTC. As protein: CASSAVGTLYNEQFF.

This clone is a singleton in its sample. The CDR3 reads CASSWVGQKETQYF. CDR3 DNA sequence: TGTGCCAGCAGCTGGGTTGGACAGAAAGAGACCCAGTACTTC. The chain uses TRBV5-4 and TRBJ2-5; D might be TRBD1 (6 bases). CDR3 length equals 14 residues. Germline V gene lookup returns CDR1 SGHNT and CDR2 YYREEE (reference sequence). Trimming pared 3 bases from V and 3 bases from J, leaving 12 bases between.

The chain carries TRBV28 and TRBJ2-7; 10 nucleotides align to TRBD1. Germline assignment: CDR1 MDHEN and CDR2 SYDVKM. This CDR3 comprises 15 residues. V shed 2 bases and J 2 bases; nucleotides not matched to a gene: 3. In DNA, the CDR3 is TGTGCCAGCAGTTTAGGTGGGACAGGGGCCTACGAGCAGTACTTC. This encodes CASSLGGTGAYEQYF.

The rearrangement links TRBV28 to TRBJ2-7, with 8 nucleotides matching TRBD1. The CDR3 length is 16 residues. The V and J ends lost 6 bases and 3 bases, in that order; junction bases with no gene match: 13. Germline CDR1 is MDHEN and CDR2 is SYDVKM. The DNA of the CDR3 is TGTGCCAGCAGCGGGGCAGGGGGCGTCCCTTTCTACGAGCAGTACTTC. The encoded protein is CASSGAGGVPFYEQYF.

This chain connects TRBV20-1 to TRBJ2-1, with no clear D. V shed 6 bases and J shed 8 bases, with 11 bases lying between them. The germline gives CDR1 DFQATT, CDR2 SNEGSKA (reference sequence). The CDR3 runs 11 residues. Written as DNA, the CDR3 is TGCAGTGCCCCGAGCTGGGATGAGCAGTTCTTC. Residues: CSAPSWDEQFF.

The V gene is TRBV20-1, the J gene TRBJ2-3; D unclear. Trimming cost V 6 bases and J 5 bases, with 9 bases left between them. This CDR3 has 11 amino acids. Germline V gene lookup returns CDR1 DFQATT and CDR2 SNEGSKA (reference sequence). The CDR3 coding sequence is TGCAGTGCAATGGCAGGAGATACGCAGTATTTT. Translating it yields CSAMAGDTQYF.

V and J are TRBV7-2 and TRBJ2-5; perhaps TRBD1 as D (6 bases). The germline V and J ends were trimmed by 1 base and 1 base, with 7 bases remaining between them. Germline assignment: CDR1 SGHTA and CDR2 FQGNSA. The CDR3 has 14 residues. Here the CDR3 DNA reads TGTGCCAGCAGCTTAGAGGACAGCCAAGAGACCCAGTACTTC. Amino acid sequence: CASSLEDSQETQYF.

The chain combines TRBV12-5 with TRBJ2-7; D might be TRBD1 or TRBD2, each matching 6 bases. Germline CDR1 and CDR2: LGHNT and FRNRAP. The V end lost 2 bases, the J end lost 10 bases, and 18 bases lay between the germline ends. This CDR3 comprises 14 residues. CDR3: CASGLRGGTSEQYF. In nucleotides, the CDR3 is TGTGCTAGTGGTTTGCGAGGGGGGACGAGCGAACAGTACTTC.

The V gene is TRBV28, the J gene TRBJ2-7; 7 bases line up with TRBD1. This CDR3 is built from 16 residues. Germline values: CDR1 MDHEN, CDR2 SYDVKM. The V and J ends lost 5 bases and 4 bases, in that order; junction bases with no gene match: 14. The CDR3 region is CASSLGTYRGRYEQYF. CDR3 sequence (DNA): TGTGCCAGCAGTCTGGGAACTTACAGGGGAAGGTACGAGCAGTACTTC.

The rearrangement links TRBV12-5 to TRBJ1-2, with 8 bases lining up with TRBD1. With V trimmed by 1 base and J by 1 base, 5 bases remained unmatched. This CDR3 has 16 residues. From germline, CDR1 is LGHNT and CDR2 FRNRAP. The CDR3 loop reads CASGLEGTGVNYGYTF. CDR3 coding DNA: TGTGCTAGTGGTTTGGAGGGGACAGGCGTTAACTATGGCTACACCTTC.

V usage is TRBV28 and J usage is TRBJ2-1, with D hard to call. V was cut by 5 bases and J by 6 bases, with 11 bases left in between. Germline V lookup: CDR1 MDHEN, CDR2 SYDVKM. The CDR3 sequence is 13 residues long. CDR3 amino acids: CASSPFLGNEQFF. CDR3 nucleotides: TGTGCCAGCAGTCCCTTCCTGGGCAATGAGCAGTTCTTC.

This clone was observed once. This chain uses TRBV19 with TRBJ1-5; D is unresolved. This CDR3 has 15 amino acids. Trimming removed 7 bases at V and 0 bases at J, with 13 bases between. Per germline, CDR1 LNHDA and CDR2 SQIVND (reference sequence). The CDR3 DNA reads TGTGCCAGTACGTTGGGCCGCTATAGCAATCAGCCCCAGCATTTT. Translating it yields CASTLGRYSNQPQHF.

J is TRBJ1-3 and V is TRBV6-5; D uncertain. Trimming cost V 7 bases and J 3 bases, with 7 bases left between them. The germline V gene encodes CDR1 MNHEY and CDR2 SVGAGI. The CDR3 extends over 12 amino acids. The CDR3 bases are TGTGCCAGCACGTCCAGTGGAAACACCATATATTTT. This sequence encodes CASTSSGNTIYF.

The chain links TRBV29-1 to TRBJ1-2, with TRBD1 identical over 7 bases. Germline assignment: CDR1 SQVTM and CDR2 ANQGSEA. This CDR3 has 13 amino acids. V trimming: 6 bases; J trimming: 4 bases; junction bases outside the gene matches: 8. As DNA, the CDR3 is TGCAGCGTATGGGACAGCCGGATCTATGGCTACACCTTC. Encoded protein: CSVWDSRIYGYTF.